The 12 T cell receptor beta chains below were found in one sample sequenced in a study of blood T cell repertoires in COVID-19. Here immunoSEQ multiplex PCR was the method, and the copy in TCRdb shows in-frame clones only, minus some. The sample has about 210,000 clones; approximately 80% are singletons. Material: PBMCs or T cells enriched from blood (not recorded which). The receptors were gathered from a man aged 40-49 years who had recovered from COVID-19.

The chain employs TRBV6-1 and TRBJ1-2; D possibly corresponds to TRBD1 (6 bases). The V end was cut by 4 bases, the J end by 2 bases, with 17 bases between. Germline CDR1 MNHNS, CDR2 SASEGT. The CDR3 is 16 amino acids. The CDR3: CASSVSAGGTNYGYTF. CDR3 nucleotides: TGTGCCAGCAGTGTCTCCGCCGGGGGGACAAACTATGGCTACACCTTC.

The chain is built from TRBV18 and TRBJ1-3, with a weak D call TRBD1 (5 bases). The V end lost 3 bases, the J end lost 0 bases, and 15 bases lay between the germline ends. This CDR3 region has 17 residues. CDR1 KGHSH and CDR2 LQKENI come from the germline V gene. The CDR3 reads CASSPVGHKSSGNTIYF. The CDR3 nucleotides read TGTGCCAGCTCACCGGTAGGACATAAGAGCTCTGGAAACACCATATATTTT.

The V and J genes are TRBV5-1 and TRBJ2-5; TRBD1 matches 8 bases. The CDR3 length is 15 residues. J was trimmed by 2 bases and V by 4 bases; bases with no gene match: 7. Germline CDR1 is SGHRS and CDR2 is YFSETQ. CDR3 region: CASSTRTGPQETQYF. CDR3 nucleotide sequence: TGCGCCAGCAGCACCAGGACAGGGCCACAAGAGACCCAGTACTTC.

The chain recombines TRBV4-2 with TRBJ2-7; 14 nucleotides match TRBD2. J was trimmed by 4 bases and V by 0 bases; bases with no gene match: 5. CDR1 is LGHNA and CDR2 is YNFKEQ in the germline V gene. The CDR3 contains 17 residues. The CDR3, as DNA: TGTGCCAGCAGCCAAGAAGGACTAGCGGGAGGTGGGTACGAGCAGTACTTC. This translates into CASSQEGLAGGGYEQYF.

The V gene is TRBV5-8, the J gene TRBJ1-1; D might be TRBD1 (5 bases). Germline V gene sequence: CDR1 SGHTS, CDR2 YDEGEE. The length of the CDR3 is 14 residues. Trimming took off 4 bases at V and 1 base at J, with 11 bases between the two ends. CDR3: CASSPTTANTEAFF. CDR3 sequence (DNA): TGTGCCAGCAGCCCGACGACAGCGAACACTGAAGCTTTCTTT.

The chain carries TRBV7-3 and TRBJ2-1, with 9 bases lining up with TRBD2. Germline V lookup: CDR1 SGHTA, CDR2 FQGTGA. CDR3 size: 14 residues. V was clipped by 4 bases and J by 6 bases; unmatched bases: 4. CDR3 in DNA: TGTGCCAGCAGCTCAGGACTAGCGTTCAATGAGCAGTTCTTC. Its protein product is CASSSGLAFNEQFF.

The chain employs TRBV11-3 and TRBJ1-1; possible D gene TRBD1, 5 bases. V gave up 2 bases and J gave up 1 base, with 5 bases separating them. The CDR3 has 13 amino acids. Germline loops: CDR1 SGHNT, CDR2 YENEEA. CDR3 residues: CASSLQGNTEAFF. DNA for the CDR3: TGTGCCAGCAGCTTACAGGGGAACACTGAAGCTTTCTTT. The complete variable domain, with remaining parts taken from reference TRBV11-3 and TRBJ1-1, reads EAGVVQSPRYKIIEKKQPVAFWCNPISGHNTLYWYLQNLGQGPELLIRYENEEAVDDSQLPKDRFSAERLKGVDSTLKIQPAELGDSAVYLCASSLQGNTEAFFGQGTRLTVV.

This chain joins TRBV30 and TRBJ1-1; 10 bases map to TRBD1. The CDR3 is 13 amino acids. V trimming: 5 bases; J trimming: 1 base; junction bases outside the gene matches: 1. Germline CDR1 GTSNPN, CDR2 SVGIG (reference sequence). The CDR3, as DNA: TGTGCCTGGGGGACAGGGGAGAACACTGAAGCTTTCTTT. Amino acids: CAWGTGENTEAFF.

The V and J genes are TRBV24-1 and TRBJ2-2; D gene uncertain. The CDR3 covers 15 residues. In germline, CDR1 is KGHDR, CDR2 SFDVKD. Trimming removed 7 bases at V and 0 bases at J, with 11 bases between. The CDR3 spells CATSAITANTGELFF. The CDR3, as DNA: TGTGCCACCAGCGCCATAACAGCGAACACCGGGGAGCTGTTTTTT.

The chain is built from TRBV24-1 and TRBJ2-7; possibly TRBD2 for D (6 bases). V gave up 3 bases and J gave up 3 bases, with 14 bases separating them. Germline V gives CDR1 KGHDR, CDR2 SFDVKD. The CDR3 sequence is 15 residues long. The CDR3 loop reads CATSDEGLTLYEQYF. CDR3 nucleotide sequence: TGTGCCACCAGTGATGAGGGACTGACTCTCTACGAGCAGTACTTC.

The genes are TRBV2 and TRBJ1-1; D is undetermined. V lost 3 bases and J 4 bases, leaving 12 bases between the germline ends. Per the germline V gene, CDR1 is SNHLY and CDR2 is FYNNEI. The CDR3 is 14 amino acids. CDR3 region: CASSDSNLFTEAFF. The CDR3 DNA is TGTGCCAGCAGTGATAGTAATCTCTTCACTGAAGCTTTCTTT.

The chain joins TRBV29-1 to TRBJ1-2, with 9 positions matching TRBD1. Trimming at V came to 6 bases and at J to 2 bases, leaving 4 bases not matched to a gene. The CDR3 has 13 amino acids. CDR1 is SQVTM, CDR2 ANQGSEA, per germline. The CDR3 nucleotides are TGCAGCGTCCGGGACAGGGACAACTATGGCTACACCTTC. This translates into CSVRDRDNYGYTF.